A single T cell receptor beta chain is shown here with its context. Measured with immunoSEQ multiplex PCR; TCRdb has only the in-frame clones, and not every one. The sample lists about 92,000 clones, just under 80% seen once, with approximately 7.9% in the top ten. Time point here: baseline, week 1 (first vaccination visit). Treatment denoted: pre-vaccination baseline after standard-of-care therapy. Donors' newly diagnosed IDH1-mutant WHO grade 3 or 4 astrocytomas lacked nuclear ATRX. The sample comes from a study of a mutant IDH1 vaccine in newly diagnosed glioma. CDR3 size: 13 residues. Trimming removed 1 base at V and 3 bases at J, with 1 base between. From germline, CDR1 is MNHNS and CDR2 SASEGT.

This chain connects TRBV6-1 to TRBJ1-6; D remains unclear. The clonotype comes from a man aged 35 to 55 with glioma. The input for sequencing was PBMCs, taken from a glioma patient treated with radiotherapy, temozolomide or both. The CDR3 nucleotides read TGTGCCAGCAGTGAAGTCTATAATTCACCCCTCCACTTT. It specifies CASSEVYNSPLHF.